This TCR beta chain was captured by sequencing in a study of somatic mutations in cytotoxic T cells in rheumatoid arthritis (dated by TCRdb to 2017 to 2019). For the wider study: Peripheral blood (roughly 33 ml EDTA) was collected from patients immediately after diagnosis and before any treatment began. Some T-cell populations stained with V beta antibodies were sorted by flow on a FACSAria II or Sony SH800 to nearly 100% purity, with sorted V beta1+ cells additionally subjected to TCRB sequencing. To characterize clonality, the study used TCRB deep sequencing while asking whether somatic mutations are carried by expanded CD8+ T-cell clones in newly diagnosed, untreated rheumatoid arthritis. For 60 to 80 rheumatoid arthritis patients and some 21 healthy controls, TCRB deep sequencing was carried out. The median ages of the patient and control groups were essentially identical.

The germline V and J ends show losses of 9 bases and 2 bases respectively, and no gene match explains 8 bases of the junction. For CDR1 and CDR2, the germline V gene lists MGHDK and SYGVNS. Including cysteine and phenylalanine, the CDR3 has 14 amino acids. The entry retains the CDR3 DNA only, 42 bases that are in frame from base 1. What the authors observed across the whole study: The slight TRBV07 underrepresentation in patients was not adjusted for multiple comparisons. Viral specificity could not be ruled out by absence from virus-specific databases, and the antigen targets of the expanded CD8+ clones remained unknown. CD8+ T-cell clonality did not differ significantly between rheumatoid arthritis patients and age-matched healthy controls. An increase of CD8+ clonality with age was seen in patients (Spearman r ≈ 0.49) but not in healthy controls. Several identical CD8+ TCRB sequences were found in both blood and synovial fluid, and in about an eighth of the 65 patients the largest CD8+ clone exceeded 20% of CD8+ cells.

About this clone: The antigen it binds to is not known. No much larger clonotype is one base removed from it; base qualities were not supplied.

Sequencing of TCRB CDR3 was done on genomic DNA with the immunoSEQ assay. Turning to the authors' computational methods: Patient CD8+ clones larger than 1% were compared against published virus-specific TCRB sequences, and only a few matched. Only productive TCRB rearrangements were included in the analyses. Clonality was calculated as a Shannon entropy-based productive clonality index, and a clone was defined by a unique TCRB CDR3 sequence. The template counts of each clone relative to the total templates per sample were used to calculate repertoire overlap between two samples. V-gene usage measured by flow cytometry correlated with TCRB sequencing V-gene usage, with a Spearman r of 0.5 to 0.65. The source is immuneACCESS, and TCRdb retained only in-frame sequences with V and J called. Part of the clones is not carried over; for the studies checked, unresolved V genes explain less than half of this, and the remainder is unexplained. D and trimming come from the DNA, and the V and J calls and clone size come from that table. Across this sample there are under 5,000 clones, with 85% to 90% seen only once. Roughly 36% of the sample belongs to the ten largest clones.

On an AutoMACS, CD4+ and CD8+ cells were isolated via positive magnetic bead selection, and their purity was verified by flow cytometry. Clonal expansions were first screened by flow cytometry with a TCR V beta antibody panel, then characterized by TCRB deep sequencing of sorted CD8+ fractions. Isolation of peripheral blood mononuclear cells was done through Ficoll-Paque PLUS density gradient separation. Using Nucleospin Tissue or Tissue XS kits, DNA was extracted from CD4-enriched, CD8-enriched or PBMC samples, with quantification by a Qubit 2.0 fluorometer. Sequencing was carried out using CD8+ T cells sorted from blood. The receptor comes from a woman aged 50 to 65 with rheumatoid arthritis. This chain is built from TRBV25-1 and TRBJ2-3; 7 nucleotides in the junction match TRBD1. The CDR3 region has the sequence CASRQGVYTDTQYF. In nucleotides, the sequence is TGTGCCAGTAGACAGGGAGTCTACACAGATACGCAGTATTTT.